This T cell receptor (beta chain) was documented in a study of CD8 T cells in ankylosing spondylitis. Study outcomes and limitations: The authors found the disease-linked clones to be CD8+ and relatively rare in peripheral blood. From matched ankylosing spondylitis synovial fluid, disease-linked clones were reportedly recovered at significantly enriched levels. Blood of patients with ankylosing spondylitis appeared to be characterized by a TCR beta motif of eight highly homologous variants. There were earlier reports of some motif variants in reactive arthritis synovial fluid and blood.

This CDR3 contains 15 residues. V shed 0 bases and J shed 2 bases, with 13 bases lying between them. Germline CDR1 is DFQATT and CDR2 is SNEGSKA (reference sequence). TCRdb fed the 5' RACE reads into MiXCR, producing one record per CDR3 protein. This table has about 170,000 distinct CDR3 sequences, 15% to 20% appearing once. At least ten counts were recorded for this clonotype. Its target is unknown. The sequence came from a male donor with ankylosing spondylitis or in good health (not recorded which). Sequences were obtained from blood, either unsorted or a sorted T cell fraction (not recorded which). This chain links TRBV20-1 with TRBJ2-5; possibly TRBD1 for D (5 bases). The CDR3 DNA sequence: TGCAGTGCTAGAGAAATGACAGTAAATCAAGAGACCCAGTACTTC. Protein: CSAREMTVNQETQYF.